The sequence of this TCR beta chain was determined in a study of cytomegalovirus exposure and HLA in healthy donors (dated by TCRdb to about 2017). Concerning the study at large: In an earlier analysis of approximately 640 of the donors, 250 to 350 Gb of sequence data and 117 million unique TCR beta sequences from roughly 180 million T cells were reported. Around 330 gigabases of sequencing data and 70 million to 95 million unique TCR sequences made up an early release that covered roughly 670 HLA-typed donors. The genetic ancestry cluster associated with self-reported Caucasian donors included roughly four fifths of the roughly 410 genotyped donors. The study aimed to test whether signatures of past pathogen exposure could be identified by cataloging public T cell receptors. The T cell repertoires of around 730 subjects were profiled by immunosequencing and related to cytomegalovirus serostatus. A separate validation cohort of roughly 130 different subjects was used in addition to the roughly 700-subject first cohort. To predict cytomegalovirus infection status, the study combined high-throughput TCR immunosequencing, statistical association of individual TCRs with disease status, and machine learning. A later analysis re-examined previously published TCR beta repertoires from hundreds of donors and added high-resolution HLA genotyping to investigate patterns of TCR occurrence. The later analysis used no new phenotypic data to find candidate immune exposures, relying instead on TCR beta sequences and their occurrence across donors. To decide whether each TCR beta V gene segment behaved as functional or pseudogenic, an earlier analysis of some 580 of the donors relied on high-throughput TCR beta sequencing. Donor age, sex, ethnicity and CMV serostatus were compiled together with the repertoire data. In a later genetic analysis, genome-wide SNP genotypes for about 60% of the 666 donors were used, and that subset was treated as a discovery cohort. All discovery cohort repertoires had been generated using a single sequencing platform. HLA typing included class I and class II loci at four-digit resolution. The number of typed donors differed by locus: 629-630 for A, B, C, DRB1 and DQB1; some 500 for DQA1; 606 for DPA1; and roughly 470 for DPB1. About 5 DR-DQ haplotypes were handled as single units for association and clustering, since linkage in the cohort was strong. Across 398 genotyped donors of the cohort, an average of approximately 240,000 unique TCR beta nucleotide sequences per donor were sequenced, and 15% to 20% of those sequences were non-productive. General findings and caveats noted by the study authors: Only TCR beta chains were sequenced in this cohort, and the absence of alpha or paired-chain data limited detectable features. Because HLA typing was missing for some donors at each locus, association tests included only the typed subset. The study listed 164 TCR beta chains as associated with cytomegalovirus. A later analysis reported that several top co-occurrence clusters appeared linked to parvovirus B19, influenza, CMV and Epstein-Barr virus. In a later analysis, 16,951 TCR beta sequences were associated with specific HLA alleles at a false discovery rate of 0.05. CMV serostatus was the only immune exposure information available for the cohort. A later analysis found that most CMV-associated TCR beta chains appeared HLA-restricted, with HLA associations seemingly driven largely by CMV exposure. In a later analysis, TCR association rates were found to vary across HLA loci, with the most associated TCRs seen for DRB1 alleles and the fewest for HLA-C alleles. When HLA alleles, especially DR and DQ, strongly co-occurred, attributing TCR associations to individual alleles was difficult. A later analysis found that HLA-associated TCR beta chains were more clonally expanded and had lower generation probabilities than equally common non-associated chains. Linkage disequilibrium might explain the correlated functional status among segregating V segments, but an unknown experimental factor could not be excluded. In vitro tests confirmed that a few of the cytomegalovirus-associated TCR beta chains recognize cytomegalovirus antigens. Because the 87-base-pair reads could not distinguish some IMGT-functional V segments, including TRBV6-2 and TRBV6-3, those segments were excluded. Across donors, most TCR sequences were observed very rarely, whereas some public TCRs were present in many individuals. A further reported finding was that TCR beta sequences accurately predicted the HLA-A and HLA-B alleles for most subjects in the first cohort. A cluster of highly shared sequence variants was judged likely to be a technical artifact of the sequencing pipeline. In a later genetic analysis, fewer N-insertions in productive TCRs were reported among donors in an Asian-associated ancestry cluster than the roughly 670-donor mean. In an earlier analysis of about 600 of the donors, most TCR beta V segments appeared in productive rearrangements about 90% or about 30% of the time, broadly matching IMGT annotations. The classifier was reported to diagnose cytomegalovirus status with high specificity and sensitivity in both the original and validation cohorts. Sequencing depth was assumed to be roughly uniform across donors in the presence/absence analyses, though that assumption may not hold. V-gene and J-gene trimming of TCR beta chains was associated with a missense DCLRE1C variant in a later genetic analysis, and the association was replicated in an independent cohort. Because counts were too low, some 16 rarely observed V segments, including chromosome 9 orphons, were excluded from the earlier analysis of 587 of the donors. According to the authors, the approach could potentially be generalized to other disease states and immunological phenotypes.

As for this clone: This receptor's antigen is unknown. Base qualities are missing; no much larger clone stands one base away.

The library was generated by the immunoSEQ multiplex PCR assay. A mixture of 60 forward primers for TCR Vbeta segments and 13 reverse primers for TCR Jbeta segments was used in the multiplex PCR. Amplification of the CDR3 region of rearranged TCR beta genes was performed with a multiplex PCR assay on genomic DNA. The Illumina HiSeq System was used to sequence the amplified TCR beta libraries as 87-base-pair reads. Under the source paper's analysis protocol: A later analysis counted approximately 84 million unique TCR beta chains across the 640 or so repertoires, and some 11 million of these chains were shared by at least two donors. Raw reads were error-corrected and collapsed into unique sequences with a nearest-neighbor algorithm that merged closely related sequences to remove PCR and sequencing errors. CDR3 sequences were aligned to IMGT reference sequences to assign V, D and J gene segments. For a sequence to be retained, at least a six-nucleotide match to both a V gene segment and a J gene segment was required. Rearrangements were called productive when the CDR3 lacked stop codons and stayed in frame with V and J; all others were non-productive. CDR3 was defined according to IMGT convention as the region running from the second conserved V-encoded cysteine to the conserved J-encoded phenylalanine. The earlier analysis of about 560 of the donors excluded any sequence lacking an unambiguous match to a single V gene segment. An earlier analysis of almost 600 of the donors classified V segments as functional when productive rearrangements were above 56.7% and as segregating when the standard deviation between donors was above 5%. A statistical classification framework was developed to diagnose cytomegalovirus status using the catalog of TCR beta chain sequences. V and J gene assignment, in a later analysis, came from comparing TCR nucleotide sequences with IMGT/GENE-DB human TR gene sequences. A later analysis assigned CDR3 sequences and most-parsimonious VDJ recombination scenarios with the TCRdist pipeline. In a later analysis, every TCR beta chain was defined by the combination of its CDR3 amino acid sequence and its V-gene family, and reads without a unique V-gene family were dropped. A later analysis removed 550 to 650 highly shared, low-generation-probability nucleotide sequences to deal with suspected cross-contamination and a sequencing artifact. In a later analysis, a clonal expansion index was calculated for each public chain from normalized within-repertoire ranks of inferred template counts. Generation probabilities in a later analysis came from a VDJ recombination model fitted to out-of-frame rearrangements, and those results were checked against IGoR. In a later analysis, hypergeometric tests were used to score TCR-TCR, TCR-HLA and TCR-CMV co-occurrence, with a repertoire-size bias correction applied to TCR pairs. To estimate false discovery rates, a later analysis permuted the HLA or CMV assignments 20 times. In a later analysis, co-occurring TCRs were grouped using DBSCAN, with TCRdist sequence similarity added in when clustering inside HLA-allele-positive subsets. Repertoires with fewer than 30,000 or more than 120,000 public chains were left out of co-occurrence clustering, as were five repertoires with anomalous nucleotide sharing. The clones in this table, taken by TCRdb from immuneACCESS, are in-frame only. Not every clone is retained; where verified, under half of the shortfall comes from an unresolved V gene, and the cause of the rest is unknown. Clone size and the V and J calls come from that table; the DNA yielded D and trimming. This sample gives roughly 140,000 clones in total; about three quarters of them show up just once. Approximately 1.6% of the sample rests with the top ten.

Sequences ENHRY (CDR1) and SYGVKD (CDR2) are obtained from the germline V gene. V trim: 0 bases; J trim: 4 bases; unmatched bases: 6. CDR3 length: 16 amino acids, cysteine to phenylalanine. The CDR3 DNA has 48 bases and is translated from base 1. The cohort comprised some 700 healthy bone marrow donors. At the time of sampling, all cohort members were nominally healthy, though unrecorded immune exposures were likely present. The donor tested CMV seronegative and was one of the 352 seronegative cohort members. A peripheral blood sample was collected from each donor, and TCR beta sequencing was performed on peripheral blood mononuclear cells. Genomic DNA extraction from the blood cell samples was performed with the Qiagen DNeasy Blood Extraction Kit.

What was sequenced was PBMCs. The chain couples TRBV10-3 to TRBJ2-1; 7 bases in between match TRBD2. The sequence derives from a woman aged 30 to 39 in good health and CMV-seronegative. CDR3 sequence: CAISESAAGTYNEQFF. Read as DNA, the sequence is TGTGCCATCAGTGAGTCGGCAGCGGGAACTTACAATGAGCAGTTCTTC.